This passage covers 32 T cell receptor beta chains from one sample sequenced in a study of shared clonotypes between healthy human individuals. Using immunoSEQ multiplex PCR, the repertoire was profiled, and TCRdb retains in-frame clones only, with some absent. The profile covers 400,000 to 600,000 clones, with roughly 95% appearing a single time and approximately 0.067% taken by the ten largest. Sequencing used naive CD4+ T cells sorted from blood. Subset noted: CD45RA+ positively selected. All receptors derive from a woman in her twenties or thirties in good health.

The genes are TRBV10-2 and TRBJ2-1; unclear D gene. Germline loops: CDR1 WSHSY, CDR2 SAAADI. This CDR3 has 12 residues. V lost 1 base, J lost 10 bases, and 8 bases lay in between. The CDR3 here is CASSELGKEQFF. CDR3 coding DNA: TGCGCCAGCAGTGAGTTGGGGAAAGAGCAGTTCTTC.

This rearrangement joins TRBV28 to TRBJ1-2; D is undetermined. Germline lookup yields CDR1 MDHEN and CDR2 SYDVKM. Trimming stripped 5 bases from V and 4 bases from J, with 14 bases between. CDR3 length: 14 amino acids. CDR3 amino acids: CASSISTRSYGYTF. In nucleotides, the CDR3 is TGTGCCAGCAGTATATCGACACGGAGCTATGGCTACACCTTC.

CDR3 bases: TGTGCCAGTAGTAGAACTCAGGGGGTGAAAGATACGCAGTATTTT. Its protein is CASSRTQGVKDTQYF. The chain is built from TRBV19 and TRBJ2-3, with 7 bases lining up with TRBD1. This CDR3 has 15 residues. The germline V gene encodes CDR1 LNHDA and CDR2 SQIVND (reference sequence). The J segment lost 5 bases and the V segment lost 4 bases, leaving 9 bases of the junction unmatched.

The chain has TRBV28 and TRBJ2-5, with no clear D. The J call could be wrong; TRBJ2-7 is a better fit for the DNA end. There are 14 residues in the CDR3. Germline V gives CDR1 MDHEN, CDR2 SYDVKM. CDR3 DNA: TGTGCCAGCAGTTATCAGGCTATTACCTACGAGCAGTACTTC. It is translated as CASSYQAITYEQYF.

J is TRBJ2-5 and V is TRBV29-1, with D perhaps TRBD1 (6 bases). The better agreement between TRBJ2-7 and the DNA end casts doubt on the J call. Germline CDR1 is SQVTM and CDR2 is ANQGSEA. The CDR3 totals 14 residues. The CDR3, as DNA: TGCAGCGTTGAAACGCGGACAGAAGCCTACGAGCAGTACTTC. Translation: CSVETRTEAYEQYF.

This chain links TRBV5-1 with TRBJ2-7; TRBD2 agrees at 11 bases. CDR3 length equals 15 residues. The V and J ends lost 3 bases and 3 bases, in that order; junction bases with no gene match: 5. Per the germline V gene, CDR1 is SGHRS and CDR2 is YFSETQ. The CDR3 protein is CASSYGTSGYYEQYF. CDR3 nucleotides: TGCGCCAGCAGCTACGGGACTAGCGGCTACTACGAGCAGTACTTC.

The genes are TRBV13 and TRBJ2-7, with D perhaps TRBD1 (6 bases). The CDR3 spans 16 residues. CDR1 PRHDT and CDR2 FYEKMQ come from the germline V gene (reference sequence). V was trimmed by 5 bases and J by 2 bases, leaving 19 bases between them. CDR3 in amino acids: CASSPPGDKYPYEQYF. In DNA, the CDR3 is TGTGCCAGCAGCCCCCCCGGGGACAAATATCCCTACGAGCAGTACTTC.

V usage is TRBV11-2 and J usage is TRBJ1-2, with D unresolved. The CDR3 totals 16 residues. Looked up from germline, CDR1 is SGHAT and CDR2 is FQNNGV. V lost 5 bases and J lost 2, with 18 bases in between. The CDR3 DNA sequence: TGTGCCAGCAGCAGCCCCCGGGATGTCCACAACTATGGCTACACCTTC. Amino acids: CASSSPRDVHNYGYTF.

This clone has just one count. The DNA of the CDR3 is TGTGCCAGCAGTTACTTCGGCCAGGGAGAGACCCAGTACTTC. This translates into CASSYFGQGETQYF. The chain couples TRBV6-6 to TRBJ2-5; weak D call: TRBD1 (5 bases). CDR3 size: 14 residues. The ends were cut back, 1 base at V and 4 bases at J, with 10 bases in the middle. CDR1 is MNHNY, CDR2 SVGAGI, per germline (reference sequence).

The J gene is TRBJ2-5, the V gene TRBV6-5; D remains unclear. The CDR3 has 13 residues. V lost 3 bases to trimming and J lost 4 bases, with 9 bases between them. The germline CDR1 and CDR2 sequences are MNHEY and SVGAGI. The chain's CDR3 is CASSYLPRETQYF. In DNA, the CDR3 is TGTGCCAGCAGTTATCTCCCGCGAGAGACCCAGTACTTC.

This clone was found once. The J gene is TRBJ2-6, the V gene TRBV7-3; the D gene is possibly TRBD2 (5 bases). Germline V lookup: CDR1 SGHTA, CDR2 FQGTGA. The CDR3 has 17 residues. With 4 bases removed from V and 2 bases from J, the gap between germline ends came to 15 bases. CDR3: CASSSQNPGTGANVLTF. CDR3 coding DNA: TGTGCCAGCAGCTCGCAAAACCCCGGGACTGGGGCCAACGTCCTGACTTTC.

The chain joins TRBV5-4 to TRBJ2-7; D not certain. The CDR3 is 11 amino acids. V lost 1 base, J lost 7 bases, and 6 bases lay in between. Per germline, CDR1 SGHNT and CDR2 YYREEE (reference sequence). CDR3 in amino acids: CASSLFREQYF. The CDR3 nucleotides read TGTGCCAGCAGCTTGTTTCGGGAGCAGTACTTC. The whole variable domain, remainder taken from reference TRBV5-4 and TRBJ2-7, is ETGVTQSPTHLIKTRGQQVTLRCSSQSGHNTVSWYQQALGQGPQFIFQYYREEENGRGNFPPRFSGLQFPNYSSELNVNALELDDSALYLCASSLFREQYFGPGTRLTVT.

This chain connects TRBV7-9 to TRBJ2-4; D gene ambiguous. V dropped 2 bases and J dropped 7 bases, with 12 bases sitting between them. This CDR3 region has 14 residues. Looked up from germline, CDR1 is SEHNR and CDR2 is FQNEAQ (reference sequence). CDR3 region: CASSLKAFPNIQYF. CDR3 bases: TGTGCCAGCAGCTTAAAAGCGTTCCCTAACATTCAGTACTTC. The complete variable domain, with remaining parts taken from reference TRBV7-9 and TRBJ2-4, reads DTGVSQNPRHKITKRGQNVTFRCDPISEHNRLYWYRQTLGQGPEFLTYFQNEAQLEKSRLLSDRFSAERPKGSFSTLEIQRTEQGDSAMYLCASSLKAFPNIQYFGAGTRLSVL.

This chain connects TRBV6-6 to TRBJ2-3; D gene ambiguous. This CDR3 has 13 amino acids. The germline V gene has CDR1 MNHNY and CDR2 SVGAGI (reference sequence). Deletions cut 7 bases from V and 6 bases from J, with 14 bases between. The CDR3 loop is CASTQVAWDTQYF. The CDR3 DNA is TGTGCCAGCACCCAGGTAGCTTGGGATACGCAGTATTTT.

This rearrangement joins TRBV27 to TRBJ2-7, with D unresolved. This CDR3 contains 16 residues. Between the trimmed V and J ends, which lost 5 bases and 2 bases, there was a span of 19 bases. Germline loops: CDR1 MNHEY, CDR2 SMNVEV (reference sequence). DNA for the CDR3: TGTGCCAGCAGTCCTCGTGACTCCTTTCGGGCCTACGAGCAGTACTTC. Translated: CASSPRDSFRAYEQYF.

The chain has TRBV11-1 and TRBJ2-5, with D unresolved. The CDR3 contains 13 residues. Trimming shortened V by 6 bases and J by 3 bases, and 11 bases separated the two germline ends. CDR1 and CDR2 from the germline V gene are SGHAT and FQDESV (reference sequence). The DNA for the CDR3 is TGTGCCAGCAGTTTCGAGCGTGAAGAGACCCAGTACTTC. Translating gives CASSFEREETQYF.

The J gene is TRBJ2-5, the V gene TRBV4-2, with 10 bases matching TRBD2. V dropped 3 bases and J dropped 2; count of bases not matched to a gene: 6. Germline V gene data show CDR1 as LGHNA and CDR2 as YNFKEQ. This CDR3 has 16 amino acids. DNA of the CDR3: TGTGCCAGCAGCCACACCAGGACTAGCGGACAAGAGACCCAGTACTTC. Protein sequence: CASSHTRTSGQETQYF.

Only a few counts were recorded for this clone. In DNA form, the CDR3 reads TGTGCCAGTACGGTAGGAGGGTTACTCTATGGCTACACCTTC. This sequence encodes CASTVGGLLYGYTF. The genes are TRBV19 and TRBJ1-2; D uncertain. Germline assignment: CDR1 LNHDA and CDR2 SQIVND (reference sequence). The CDR3 runs to 14 residues. Deletions cut 7 bases from V and 4 bases from J, with 16 bases between.

The chain couples TRBV5-7 to TRBJ1-2; TRBD1 agrees at 9 bases. TRBV5-7 carries the ORF label, with uncertain function. The CDR3 is 13 amino acids. The V segment lost 7 bases and the J segment 8 bases; nucleotides outside the gene matches: 9. Here the CDR3 reads CASPPLQGAGYTF. The CDR3 DNA follows: TGTGCCAGCCCCCCCCTACAGGGGGCGGGCTACACCTTC.

This clone occurred once. The chain joins TRBV5-1 to TRBJ2-7, with 9 bases matching TRBD1. Germline V gene sequence: CDR1 SGHRS, CDR2 YFSETQ. The CDR3 loop spans 17 amino acids. Trimming removed 0 bases from V and 3 bases from J; junction bases left unmatched: 10. CDR3 sequence reads: CASSLVPGLGQGYEQYF. In DNA, the CDR3 is TGCGCCAGCAGCTTGGTGCCGGGTCTGGGACAGGGCTACGAGCAGTACTTC.

The J gene is TRBJ1-2, the V gene TRBV5-1; TRBD1 is a possible D gene (6 bases). Germline V gene sequence: CDR1 SGHRS, CDR2 YFSETQ. V lost 4 bases and J 13 bases, leaving 23 bases between the germline ends. The CDR3 sequence is 14 residues long. CDR3 sequence: CASSINPGTRGSTF. DNA for the CDR3: TGCGCCAGCAGCATAAACCCCGGGACACGGGGTAGCACCTTC. The complete variable domain, with remaining parts taken from reference TRBV5-1 and TRBJ1-2, reads KAGVTQTPRYLIKTRGQQVTLSCSPISGHRSVSWYQQTPGQGLQFLFEYFSETQRNKGNFPGRFSGRQFSNSRSEMNVSTLELGDSALYLCASSINPGTRGSTFGSGTRLTVV.

The chain recombines TRBV6-5 with TRBJ1-1, with a tentative D call TRBD1 (6 bases). Germline lookup yields CDR1 MNHEY and CDR2 SVGAGI. The CDR3 loop spans 15 amino acids. Trimming stripped 2 bases from V and 4 bases from J, with 14 bases between. The CDR3 is CASSYIQGIPTEAFF. The CDR3 DNA reads TGTGCCAGCAGTTACATACAGGGTATTCCCACTGAAGCTTTCTTT.

The chain uses TRBV7-9 and TRBJ1-2; 7 bases fit TRBD1. The CDR3 is 16 residues long. Germline-derived CDR1 and CDR2 are SEHNR and FQNEAQ (reference sequence). V was clipped by 1 base and J by 1 base; unmatched bases: 6. CDR3 region: CASSLGTGDLNYGYTF. The CDR3 DNA reads as TGTGCCAGCAGCTTAGGGACAGGAGACCTTAACTATGGCTACACCTTC.

This chain joins TRBV6-6 and TRBJ2-1, with 13 positions matching TRBD2. The CDR3 runs 16 residues. From germline, CDR1 is MNHNY and CDR2 SVGAGI (reference sequence). The trim removed 5 bases at V and 8 bases at J, leaving 9 bases unmatched. The CDR3 loop reads CASSRRTSGSGDEQFF. CDR3 bases: TGTGCCAGCAGTCGTAGGACTAGCGGGAGCGGGGATGAGCAGTTCTTC.

This chain links TRBV7-9 with TRBJ2-3; 7 bases fit TRBD1. Looked up from germline, CDR1 is SEHNR and CDR2 is FQNEAQ (reference sequence). The CDR3 sequence is 14 residues long. With V trimmed by 5 bases and J by 1 base, 3 bases remained unmatched. In nucleotides, the CDR3 is TGTGCCAGCAGCCCCGGACAGGGCACAGATACGCAGTATTTT. Protein product: CASSPGQGTDTQYF. Filled out from reference TRBV7-9 and TRBJ2-3, the complete variable domain reads DTGVSQNPRHKITKRGQNVTFRCDPISEHNRLYWYRQTLGQGPEFLTYFQNEAQLEKSRLLSDRFSAERPKGSFSTLEIQRTEQGDSAMYLCASSPGQGTDTQYFGPGTRLTVL.

The rearrangement joins TRBV4-2 to TRBJ2-3, with D perhaps TRBD2 (6 bases). V was cut by 0 bases and J by 6 bases, with 13 bases left in between. The CDR3 sequence is 15 residues long. Looked up from germline, CDR1 is LGHNA and CDR2 is YNFKEQ. CDR3 protein: CASSQDTGEVDTQYF. CDR3 nucleotide sequence: TGTGCCAGCAGCCAAGATACGGGGGAGGTGGATACGCAGTATTTT.

This chain joins TRBV5-1 and TRBJ2-1, with 7 bases lining up with TRBD2. Germline V gene data show CDR1 as SGHRS and CDR2 as YFSETQ. J was trimmed by 3 bases and V by 3 bases; bases with no gene match: 9. This CDR3 spans 16 amino acids. The DNA for the CDR3 is TGCGCCAGCAGCTGGCGTACGGGCGGGAGCTACAATGAGCAGTTCTTC. Its protein product is CASSWRTGGSYNEQFF.

V is TRBV5-1 and J is TRBJ1-2, with 7 bases that match TRBD1. Germline loops: CDR1 SGHRS, CDR2 YFSETQ. There are 16 residues in the CDR3. Trimming took 1 base from V and 5 from J; bases not matched to a gene: 11. The CDR3 sequence: CASSLSIDRVMYGYTF. The CDR3 DNA is TGCGCCAGCAGCTTGTCTATCGACAGGGTTATGTATGGCTACACCTTC.

This clone was detected only once. The CDR3 sequence: CAWRASGGEGYTF. CDR3 bases: TGTGCCTGGAGGGCCTCGGGGGGGGAAGGCTACACCTTC. This rearrangement joins TRBV30 to TRBJ1-2; tentative D call: TRBD1 (5 bases). This CDR3 has 13 amino acids. Germline CDR1 is GTSNPN and CDR2 is SVGIG (reference sequence). Trimming took off 3 bases at V and 8 bases at J, with 16 bases between the two ends.

The chain employs TRBV7-9 and TRBJ2-7; no definite D call. The CDR3 spans 12 residues. The germline V and J ends were trimmed by 0 bases and 5 bases, with 5 bases remaining between them. Germline CDR1 and CDR2: SEHNR and FQNEAQ (reference sequence). CDR3 DNA sequence: TGTGCCAGCAGCTTAGCGACGCACGAGCAGTACTTC. It codes for CASSLATHEQYF.

The chain combines TRBV5-1 with TRBJ1-6, with TRBD1 matching 9 bases. V was clipped by 0 bases and J by 9 bases; unmatched bases: 7. CDR3 size: 16 residues. Germline V CDR1 and CDR2: SGHRS, YFSETQ. This CDR3 is CASSLVRADRGSPLHF. The CDR3 DNA is TGCGCCAGCAGCTTGGTCCGTGCGGACAGGGGTTCACCCCTCCACTTT.

The rearrangement uses TRBV21-1 and TRBJ2-2; TRBD1, the D gene given by the table, was not confirmed from the DNA. TRBV21-1 is described as a pseudogene. The CDR3 runs to 18 residues. CDR3 DNA sequence: TGTGCCAGCAGCAAAGTGATAGGGGGCAGGGGGTTCGGCGGGGAGCTGTTTTTT. Translation: CASSKVIGGRGFGGELFF.